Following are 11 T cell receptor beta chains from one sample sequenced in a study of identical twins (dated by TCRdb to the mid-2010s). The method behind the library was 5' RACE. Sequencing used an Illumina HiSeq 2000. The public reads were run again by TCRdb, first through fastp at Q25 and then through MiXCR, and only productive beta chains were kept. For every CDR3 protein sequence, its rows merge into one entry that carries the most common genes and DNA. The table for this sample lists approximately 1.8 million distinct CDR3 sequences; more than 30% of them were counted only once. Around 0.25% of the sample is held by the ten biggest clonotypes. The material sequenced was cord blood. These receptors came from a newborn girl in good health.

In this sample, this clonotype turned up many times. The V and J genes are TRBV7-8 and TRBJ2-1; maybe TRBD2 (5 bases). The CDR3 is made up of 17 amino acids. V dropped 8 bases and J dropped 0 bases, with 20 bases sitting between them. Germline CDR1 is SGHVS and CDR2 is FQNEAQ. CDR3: CASCSYEMGSSYNEQFF. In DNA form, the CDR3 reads TGTGCCAGCTGCAGCTATGAGATGGGGAGCTCCTACAATGAGCAGTTCTTC.

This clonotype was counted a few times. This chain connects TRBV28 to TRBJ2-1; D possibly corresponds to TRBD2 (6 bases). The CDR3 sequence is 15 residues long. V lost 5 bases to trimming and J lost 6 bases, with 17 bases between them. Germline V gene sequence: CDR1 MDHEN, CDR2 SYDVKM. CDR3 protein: CASSPAEGVFNEQFF. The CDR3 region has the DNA TGTGCCAGCAGTCCGGCGGAGGGAGTCTTCAATGAGCAGTTCTTC.

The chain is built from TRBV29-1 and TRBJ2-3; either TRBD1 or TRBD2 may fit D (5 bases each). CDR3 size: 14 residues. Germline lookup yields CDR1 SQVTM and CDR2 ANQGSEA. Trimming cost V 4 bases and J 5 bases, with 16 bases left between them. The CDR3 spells CSVALGDPGDTQYF. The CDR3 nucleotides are TGCAGCGTTGCACTGGGGGACCCCGGAGATACGCAGTATTTT.

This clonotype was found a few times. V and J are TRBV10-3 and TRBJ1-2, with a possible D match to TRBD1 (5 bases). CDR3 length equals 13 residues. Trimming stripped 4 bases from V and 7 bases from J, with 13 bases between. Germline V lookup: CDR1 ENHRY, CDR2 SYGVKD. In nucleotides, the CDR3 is TGTGCCATCAGTGGCGCCGGGGCCGGTGGCTACACCTTC. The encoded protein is CAISGAGAGGYTF.

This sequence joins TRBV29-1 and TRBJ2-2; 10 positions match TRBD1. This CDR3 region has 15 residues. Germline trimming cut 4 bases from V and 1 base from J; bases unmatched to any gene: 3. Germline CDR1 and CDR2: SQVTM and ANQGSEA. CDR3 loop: CSVGGQGWNTGELFF. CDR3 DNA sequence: TGCAGCGTTGGGGGACAGGGGTGGAACACCGGGGAGCTGTTTTTT.

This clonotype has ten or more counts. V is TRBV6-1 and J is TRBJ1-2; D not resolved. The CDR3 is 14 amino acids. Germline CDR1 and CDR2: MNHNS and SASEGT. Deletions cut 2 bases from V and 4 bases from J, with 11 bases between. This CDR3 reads CASSESREIYGYTF. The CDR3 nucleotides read TGTGCCAGCAGTGAATCAAGGGAAATCTATGGCTACACCTTC.

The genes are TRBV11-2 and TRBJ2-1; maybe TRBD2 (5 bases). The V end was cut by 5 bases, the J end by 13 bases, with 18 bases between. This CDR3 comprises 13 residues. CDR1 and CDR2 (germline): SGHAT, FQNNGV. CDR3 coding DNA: TGTGCCAGCAGCCTTAGTCCACTAGAGACCCAGTTCTTC. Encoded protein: CASSLSPLETQFF.

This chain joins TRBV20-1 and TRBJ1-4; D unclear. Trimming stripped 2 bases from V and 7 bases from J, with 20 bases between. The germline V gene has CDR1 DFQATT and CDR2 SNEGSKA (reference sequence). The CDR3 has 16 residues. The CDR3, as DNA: TGCAGTGCTAGATCGCTTATTGGAGGAGTTGGTGAAAAACTGTTTTTT. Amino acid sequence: CSARSLIGGVGEKLFF.

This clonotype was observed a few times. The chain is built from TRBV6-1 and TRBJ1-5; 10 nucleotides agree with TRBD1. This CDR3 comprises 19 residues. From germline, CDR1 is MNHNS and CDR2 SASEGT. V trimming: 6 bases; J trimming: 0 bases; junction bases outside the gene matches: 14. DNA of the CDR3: TGTGCCAGCAGCCTACCGACAGGGGGCGGCGTATATAGCAATCAGCCCCAGCATTTT. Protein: CASSLPTGGGVYSNQPQHF.

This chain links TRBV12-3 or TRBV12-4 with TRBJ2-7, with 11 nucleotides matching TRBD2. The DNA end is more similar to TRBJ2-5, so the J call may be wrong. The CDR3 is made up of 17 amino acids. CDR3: CASSPLRLAGHTETQYF. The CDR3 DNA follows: TGTGCCAGCAGTCCACTACGACTAGCGGGACACACCGAGACCCAGTACTTC.

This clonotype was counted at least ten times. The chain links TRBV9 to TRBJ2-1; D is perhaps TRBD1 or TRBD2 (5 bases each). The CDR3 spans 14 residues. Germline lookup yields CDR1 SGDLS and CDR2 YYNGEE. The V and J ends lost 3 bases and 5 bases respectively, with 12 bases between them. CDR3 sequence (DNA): TGTGCCAGCAGCGAGGGACGTACGAACAATGAGCAGTTCTTC. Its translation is CASSEGRTNNEQFF.